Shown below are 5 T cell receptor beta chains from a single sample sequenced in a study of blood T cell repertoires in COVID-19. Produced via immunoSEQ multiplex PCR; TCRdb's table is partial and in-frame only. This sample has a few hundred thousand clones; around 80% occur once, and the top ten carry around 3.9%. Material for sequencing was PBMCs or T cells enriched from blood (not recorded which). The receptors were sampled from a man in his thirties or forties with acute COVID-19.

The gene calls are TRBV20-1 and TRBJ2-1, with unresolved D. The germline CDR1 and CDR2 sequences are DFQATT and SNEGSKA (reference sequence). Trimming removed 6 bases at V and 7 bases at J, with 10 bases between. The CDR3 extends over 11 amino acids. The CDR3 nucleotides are TGCAGTGCAGAGGTTGGGAATGAGCAGTTCTTC. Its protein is CSAEVGNEQFF.

CDR3 loop: CASSPTGDYTDTQYF. CDR3 DNA: TGCGCCAGCAGCCCGACAGGGGATTACACAGATACGCAGTATTTT. The J gene is TRBJ2-3, the V gene TRBV5-1; TRBD1 aligns across 8 bases. With V trimmed by 4 bases and J by 2 bases, 6 bases remained unmatched. The CDR3 spans 15 residues. Germline CDR1 is SGHRS and CDR2 is YFSETQ.

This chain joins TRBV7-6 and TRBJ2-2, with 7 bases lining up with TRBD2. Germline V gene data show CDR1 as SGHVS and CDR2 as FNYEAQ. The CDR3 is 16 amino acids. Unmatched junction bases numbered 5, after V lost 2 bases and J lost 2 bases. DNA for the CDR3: TGTGCCAGCAGCTTAAGGGCTAGCGGAAACACCGGGGAGCTGTTTTTT. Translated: CASSLRASGNTGELFF.

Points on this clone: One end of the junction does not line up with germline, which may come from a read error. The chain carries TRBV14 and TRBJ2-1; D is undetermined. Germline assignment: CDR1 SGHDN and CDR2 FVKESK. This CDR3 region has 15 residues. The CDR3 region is CASSQVHRVYYEQFF. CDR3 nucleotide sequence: TGTGCCAGCAGCCAAGTTCACCGCGTCTACTATGAGCAGTTCTTC.

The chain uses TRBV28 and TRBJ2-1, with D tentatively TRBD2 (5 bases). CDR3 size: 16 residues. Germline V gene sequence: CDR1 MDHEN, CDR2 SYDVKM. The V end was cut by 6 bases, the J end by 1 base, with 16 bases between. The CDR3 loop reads CASRAVRGNSYNEQFF. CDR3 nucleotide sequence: TGTGCCAGCAGAGCCGTAAGAGGGAATTCCTACAATGAGCAGTTCTTC.